The TCR beta chain described here comes from a study of cytomegalovirus exposure and HLA in healthy donors (dated by TCRdb to about 2017). Regarding the study in general: According to a later analysis, the 120 or so validation repertoires were produced on the same platform as the approximately 610 repertoires of the first cohort. The study aimed to test whether signatures of past pathogen exposure could be identified by cataloging public T cell receptors. Besides the first cohort of roughly 640 subjects, a separate validation cohort made up of 120 different subjects was used. High-throughput TCR immunosequencing, statistical association of individual TCRs with disease status, and machine learning were combined to predict cytomegalovirus infection status. Overall study outcomes, separate from this receptor: Cytomegalovirus status was reported to be diagnosed by the classifier with high specificity and sensitivity in both the original and validation cohorts. A later analysis lacked HLA typing for the validation cohort, so it scored co-occurrence in that cohort across all 120 or so repertoires. A later analysis found that TCRs clustered in the first cohort also tended to co-occur in the 120 validation repertoires, with approximately 95% of cluster scores above 0. Most TCR sequences were observed very rarely across donors, whereas some public TCRs were present in many individuals. The study gave a list of 150 to 200 TCR beta chains associated with cytomegalovirus. It was suggested by the authors that the approach could potentially be generalized to other disease states and immunological phenotypes. A few of the identified cytomegalovirus-associated TCR beta chains were confirmed in vitro to be specific for cytomegalovirus antigens.

This clone was found a few times. Its antigen is unknown. Within one base of it there is no much larger clone, and no base qualities were kept. Donors formed part of the validation cohort, which comprised 120 or so subjects and was distinct from the first cohort of under 850 subjects. From the cysteine through the phenylalanine, the CDR3 covers 15 amino acids. Only the CDR3 DNA stays, 45 bases, in frame from base 1. The germline V gene sets CDR1 to MNHNS and CDR2 to SASEGT. Compared with germline, V lacks 2 bases and J lacks 3 bases; bases without a gene match: 3. Library creation used the immunoSEQ multiplex PCR assay. The original pipeline was this. A statistical classification framework was developed to diagnose cytomegalovirus status using the catalog of TCR beta chain sequences. The clones in this table, taken by TCRdb from immuneACCESS, are in-frame only. Not every clone is retained; where verified, under half of the shortfall comes from an unresolved V gene, and the cause of the rest is unknown. For V, J and clone size, that table is used; D and trimming come from the DNA. The sample yields around 120,000 clones; roughly 90% were counted once. The ten largest clones add up to approximately 2% of the sample.

This TCR derives from a woman under 30 in good health and CMV-seronegative. Input material: PBMCs. The sequence joins TRBV6-1 to TRBJ2-7, with TRBD1 matching 11 junction bases. The sequenced DNA: TGTGCCAGCAGTGAAACCGGGACAGGGGGCTACGAGCAGTACTTC. This encodes CASSETGTGGYEQYF.